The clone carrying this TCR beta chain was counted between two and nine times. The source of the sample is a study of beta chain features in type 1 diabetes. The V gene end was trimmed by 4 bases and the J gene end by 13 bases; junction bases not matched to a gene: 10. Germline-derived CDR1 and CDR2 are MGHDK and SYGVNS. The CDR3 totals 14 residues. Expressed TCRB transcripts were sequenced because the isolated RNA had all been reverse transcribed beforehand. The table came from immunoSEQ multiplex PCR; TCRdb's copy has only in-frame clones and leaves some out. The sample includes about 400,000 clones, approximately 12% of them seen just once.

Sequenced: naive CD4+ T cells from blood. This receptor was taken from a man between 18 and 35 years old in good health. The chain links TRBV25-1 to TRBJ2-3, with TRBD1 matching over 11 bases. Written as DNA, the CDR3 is TGTGCCAGCAGTGTACACTCGGGACAGGGGGTCGAGTATTTT. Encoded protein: CASSVHSGQGVEYF.